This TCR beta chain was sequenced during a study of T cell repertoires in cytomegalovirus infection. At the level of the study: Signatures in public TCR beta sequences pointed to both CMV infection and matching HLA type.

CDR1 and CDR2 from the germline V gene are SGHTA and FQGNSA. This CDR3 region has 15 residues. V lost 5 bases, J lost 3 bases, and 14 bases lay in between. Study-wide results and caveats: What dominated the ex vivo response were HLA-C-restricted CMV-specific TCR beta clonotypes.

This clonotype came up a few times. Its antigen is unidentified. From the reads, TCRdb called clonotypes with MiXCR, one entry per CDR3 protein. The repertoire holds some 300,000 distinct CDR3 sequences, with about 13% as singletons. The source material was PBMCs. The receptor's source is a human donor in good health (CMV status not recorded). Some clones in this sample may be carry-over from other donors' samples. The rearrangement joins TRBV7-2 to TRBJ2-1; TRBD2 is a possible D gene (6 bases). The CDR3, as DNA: TGTGCCAGCAGCCTCCACCCGGGACTCTACAATGAGCAGTTCTTC. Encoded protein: CASSLHPGLYNEQFF. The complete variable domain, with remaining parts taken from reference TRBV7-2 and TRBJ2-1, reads GAGVSQSPSNKVTEKGKDVELRCDPISGHTALYWYRQSLGQGLEFLIYFQGNSAPDKSGLPSDRFSAERTGGSVSTLTIQRTQQEDSAVYLCASSLHPGLYNEQFFGPGTRLTVL.